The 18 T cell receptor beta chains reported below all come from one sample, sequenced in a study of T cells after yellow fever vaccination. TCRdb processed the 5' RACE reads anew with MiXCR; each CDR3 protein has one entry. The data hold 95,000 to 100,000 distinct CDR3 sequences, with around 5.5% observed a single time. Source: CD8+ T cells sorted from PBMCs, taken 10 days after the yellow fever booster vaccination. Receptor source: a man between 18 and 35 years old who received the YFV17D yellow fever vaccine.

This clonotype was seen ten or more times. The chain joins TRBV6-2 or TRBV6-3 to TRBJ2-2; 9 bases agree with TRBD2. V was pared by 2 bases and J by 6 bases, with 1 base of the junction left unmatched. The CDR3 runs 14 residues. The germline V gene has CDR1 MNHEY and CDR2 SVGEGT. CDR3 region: CASSYRGGAGELFF. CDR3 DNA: TGTGCCAGCAGTTACCGCGGGGGGGCCGGGGAGCTGTTTTTT.

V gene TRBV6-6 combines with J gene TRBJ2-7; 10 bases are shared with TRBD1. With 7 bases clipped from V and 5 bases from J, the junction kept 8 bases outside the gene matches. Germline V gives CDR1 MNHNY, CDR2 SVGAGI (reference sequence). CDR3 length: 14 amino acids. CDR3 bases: TGTGCCAGCAATAACCGGGACAGGGGCGACGAGCAGTACTTC. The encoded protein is CASNNRDRGDEQYF.

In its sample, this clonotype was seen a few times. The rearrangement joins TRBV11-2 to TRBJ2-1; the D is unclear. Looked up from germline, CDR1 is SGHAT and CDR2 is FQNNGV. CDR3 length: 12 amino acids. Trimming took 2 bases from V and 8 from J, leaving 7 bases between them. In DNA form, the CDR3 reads TGTGCCAGCAGCTTATCCGGCGATGAGCAGTTCTTC. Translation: CASSLSGDEQFF.

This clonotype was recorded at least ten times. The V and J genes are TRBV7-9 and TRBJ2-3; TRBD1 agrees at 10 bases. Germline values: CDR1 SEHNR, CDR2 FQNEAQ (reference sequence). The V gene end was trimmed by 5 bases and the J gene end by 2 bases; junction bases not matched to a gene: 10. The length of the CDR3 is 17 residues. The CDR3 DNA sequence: TGTGCCAGCAGCCCCAGCCGGGACAGGGGTAACACAGATACGCAGTATTTT. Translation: CASSPSRDRGNTDTQYF.

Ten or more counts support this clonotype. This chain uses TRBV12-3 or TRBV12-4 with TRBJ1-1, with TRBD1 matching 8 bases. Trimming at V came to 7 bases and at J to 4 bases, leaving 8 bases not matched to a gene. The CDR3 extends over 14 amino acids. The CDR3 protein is CASTIGQGITEAFF. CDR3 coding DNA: TGTGCCAGCACCATTGGACAGGGTATCACTGAAGCTTTCTTT.

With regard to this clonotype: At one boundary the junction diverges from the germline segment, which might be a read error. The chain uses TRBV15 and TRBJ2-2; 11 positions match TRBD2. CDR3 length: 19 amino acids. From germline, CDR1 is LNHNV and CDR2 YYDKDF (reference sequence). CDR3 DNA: TGTGCCACCAGCAGAGATGTAGAGGTGTTGGCTAGCGGGGGGACCGGGGAGCTGTTT. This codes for CATSRDVEVLASGGTGELF.

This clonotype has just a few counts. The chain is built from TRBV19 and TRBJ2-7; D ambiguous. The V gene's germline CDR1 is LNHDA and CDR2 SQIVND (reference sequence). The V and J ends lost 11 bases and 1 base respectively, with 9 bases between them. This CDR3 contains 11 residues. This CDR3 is CAGPPSYEQYV. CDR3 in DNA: TGTGCCGGGCCTCCTTCCTACGAGCAGTACGTC.

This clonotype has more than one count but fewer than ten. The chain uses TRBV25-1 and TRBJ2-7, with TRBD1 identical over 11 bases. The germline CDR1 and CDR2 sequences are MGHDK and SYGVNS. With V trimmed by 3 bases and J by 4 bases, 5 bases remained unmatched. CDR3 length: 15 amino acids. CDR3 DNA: TGTGCCAGCAGTGACGGACAGGGGGCGTTGTACGAGCAGTACTTC. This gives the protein CASSDGQGALYEQYF.

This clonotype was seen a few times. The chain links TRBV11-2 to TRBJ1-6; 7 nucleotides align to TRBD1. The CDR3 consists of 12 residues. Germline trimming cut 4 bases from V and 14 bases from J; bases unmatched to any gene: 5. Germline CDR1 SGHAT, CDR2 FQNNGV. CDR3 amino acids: CASSSLDRALHF. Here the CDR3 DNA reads TGTGCCAGCAGCTCTCTAGACAGGGCCCTCCACTTT.

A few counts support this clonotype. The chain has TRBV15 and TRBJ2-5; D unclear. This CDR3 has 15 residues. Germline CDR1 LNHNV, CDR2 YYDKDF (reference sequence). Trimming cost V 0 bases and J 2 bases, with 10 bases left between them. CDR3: CATSRDGLTQETQYF. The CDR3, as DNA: TGTGCCACCAGCAGAGATGGCCTAACACAAGAGACCCAGTACTTC.

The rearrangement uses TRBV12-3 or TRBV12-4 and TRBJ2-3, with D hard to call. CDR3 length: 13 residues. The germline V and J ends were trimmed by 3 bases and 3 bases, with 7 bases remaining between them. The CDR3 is CASSFSLTDTQYF. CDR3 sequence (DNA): TGTGCCAGCAGTTTTTCCCTGACAGATACGCAGTATTTT.

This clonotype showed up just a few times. This chain's CDR3 is CASSQVGRGRETQYF. DNA for the CDR3: TGCGCCAGCAGCCAAGTGGGCAGGGGGCGGGAGACCCAGTACTTC. The chain joins TRBV4-1 to TRBJ2-5; 8 positions match TRBD1. CDR1 is MGHRA and CDR2 is YSYEKL in the germline V gene. The junction had 6 bases not matched to a gene; V was cut back by 1 base and J by 5 bases. The CDR3 covers 15 residues.

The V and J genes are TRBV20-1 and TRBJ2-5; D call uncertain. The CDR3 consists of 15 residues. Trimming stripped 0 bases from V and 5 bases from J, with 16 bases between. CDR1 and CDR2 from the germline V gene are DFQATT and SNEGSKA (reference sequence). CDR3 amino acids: CSARDLSATRETQYF. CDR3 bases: TGCAGTGCTAGAGATCTGAGTGCCACTCGGGAGACCCAGTACTTC.

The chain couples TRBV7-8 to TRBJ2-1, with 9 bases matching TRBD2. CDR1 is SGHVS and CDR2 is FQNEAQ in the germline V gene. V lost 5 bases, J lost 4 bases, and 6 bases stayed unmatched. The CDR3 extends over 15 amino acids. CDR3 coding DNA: TGTGCCAGCAGCGCACGACTAGCGGAATACAATGAGCAGTTCTTC. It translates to CASSARLAEYNEQFF.

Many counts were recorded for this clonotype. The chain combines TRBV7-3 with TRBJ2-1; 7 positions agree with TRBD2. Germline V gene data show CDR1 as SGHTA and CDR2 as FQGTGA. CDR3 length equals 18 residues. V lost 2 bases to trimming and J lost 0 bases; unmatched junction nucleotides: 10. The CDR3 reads CASSLSPSGRSSYNEQFF. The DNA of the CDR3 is TGTGCCAGCAGCTTATCCCCTAGCGGAAGAAGCTCCTACAATGAGCAGTTCTTC.

Written as DNA, the CDR3 is TGTGCCAGCAGTGCCCCTTGGGACAACTCCTACGAGCAGTACGTC. Translated: CASSAPWDNSYEQYV. The rearrangement joins TRBV28 to TRBJ2-7; TRBD1 is a possible D gene (6 bases). V was shortened by 5 bases and J by 0 bases, with 14 bases between the two germline ends. CDR1 and CDR2 (germline): MDHEN, SYDVKM. The CDR3 length is 15 residues.

CDR3 in amino acids: CASSQEDTGLPQHF. For the CDR3, the DNA is TGTGCCAGCAGCCAAGAGGACACCGGTTTGCCCCAGCATTTT. This chain links TRBV4-2 with TRBJ1-5; weak D call: TRBD1 (5 bases). This CDR3 region has 14 residues. The germline V gene encodes CDR1 LGHNA and CDR2 YNFKEQ. V gave up 0 bases and J gave up 9 bases, with 12 bases separating them.

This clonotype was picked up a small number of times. The DNA for the CDR3 is TGCGCCAGCAGCCAACTCGCGGGGGTCGGGGAGCTGTTTTTT. It encodes CASSQLAGVGELFF. The chain recombines TRBV4-1 with TRBJ2-2; 7 bases align to TRBD2. CDR1 and CDR2 (germline): MGHRA, YSYEKL. The CDR3 has 14 amino acids. The ends lost 2 bases at V and 7 bases at J; junction bases unmatched: 4.